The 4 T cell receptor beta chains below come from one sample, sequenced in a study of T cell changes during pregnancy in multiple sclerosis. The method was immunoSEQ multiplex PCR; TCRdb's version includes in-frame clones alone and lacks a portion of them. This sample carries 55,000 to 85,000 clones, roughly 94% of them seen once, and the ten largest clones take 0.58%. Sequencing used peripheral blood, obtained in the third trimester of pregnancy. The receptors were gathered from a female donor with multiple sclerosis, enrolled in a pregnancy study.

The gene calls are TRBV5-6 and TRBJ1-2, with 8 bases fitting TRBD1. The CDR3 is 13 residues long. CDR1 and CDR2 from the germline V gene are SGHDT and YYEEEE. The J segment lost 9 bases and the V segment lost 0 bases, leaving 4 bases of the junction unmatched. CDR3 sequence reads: CASSLVGTGSYTF. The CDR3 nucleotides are TGTGCCAGCAGCTTGGTCGGGACAGGAAGCTACACCTTC.

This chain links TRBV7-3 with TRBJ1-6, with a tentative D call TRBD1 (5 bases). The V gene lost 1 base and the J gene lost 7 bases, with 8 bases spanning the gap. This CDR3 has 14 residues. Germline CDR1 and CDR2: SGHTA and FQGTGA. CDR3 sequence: CASSLSDRNSPLHF. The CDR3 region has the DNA TGTGCCAGCAGCTTAAGCGACAGAAATTCACCCCTCCACTTT.

Written as DNA, the CDR3 is TGTGCCAGCAGTTTACTAGGACAGGGTGGTTTGATTCGCGGAGCTTTCTTT. Protein sequence: CASSLLGQGGLIRGAFF. The chain employs TRBV27 and TRBJ1-1; 8 bases line up with TRBD1. This CDR3 spans 17 amino acids. The J segment lost 10 bases and the V segment lost 2 bases, leaving 18 bases of the junction unmatched. Per the germline V gene, CDR1 is MNHEY and CDR2 is SMNVEV (reference sequence).

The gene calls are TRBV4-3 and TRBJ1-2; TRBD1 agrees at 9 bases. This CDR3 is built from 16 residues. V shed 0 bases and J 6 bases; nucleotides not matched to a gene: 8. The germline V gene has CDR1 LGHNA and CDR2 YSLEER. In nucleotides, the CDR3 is TGCGCCAGCAGCCAAGAGCGGGGACAGGGTGGAAATGGCTACACCTTC. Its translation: CASSQERGQGGNGYTF.